This T cell receptor (beta chain) was found in a study of shared clonotypes between healthy human individuals. Study background: Per donor, CD8 memory used one plate, CD8 naive used two, CD4 memory used three and CD4 naive used three.

From germline, CDR1 is ENHRY and CDR2 SYGVKD. This CDR3 has 14 amino acids. V lost 0 bases to trimming and J lost 6 bases, with 8 bases between them. In its sample, this clone was seen a few times. Execution of the assay was at deep level. Assay used: immunoSEQ multiplex PCR; TCRdb lists only in-frame clones, some missing. The sample lists about 2,500,000 clones, more than 90% occurring once. What was sequenced was naive CD4+ T cells sorted from blood. The subset was: CD45RA+ positively selected. The rearrangement joins TRBV10-3 to TRBJ1-4; D is perhaps TRBD1 (5 bases). The receptor was derived from a man between 18 and 29 years old in good health. CDR3 nucleotide sequence: TGTGCCATCAGTGAGTCAGGGGTTCATGAAAAACTGTTTTTT. It encodes CAISESGVHEKLFF.